The clone carrying this T cell receptor beta chain was seen only a few times. Its target is not known. The source of the sample is a study of identical twins. The study's findings and limits: Out-of-frame beta chain sequences displayed weaker excess sharing between twins. Monozygotic twins shared more out-of-frame TCR alpha than recombination models predicted. Fewer insertions characterized abundant cord blood beta clonotypes, whereas memory repertoires showed none.

The V and J ends lost 6 bases and 4 bases respectively, with 19 bases between them. Germline CDR1 is SNHLY and CDR2 is FYNNEI. The CDR3 loop spans 15 amino acids. TCRdb independently ran MiXCR on the 5' RACE reads; one entry per CDR3 protein. The repertoire holds 300,000 to 400,000 distinct CDR3 sequences, approximately 13% seen once, with 6% to 9% in the top ten. The same data also contributed to another study, on yellow fever vaccine responses in identical twins.

Sequenced material: CD8+ T cells sorted from blood. The chain has TRBV2 and TRBJ2-7, with D possibly TRBD1 on 6 matching bases. This receptor was taken from a woman between 18 and 29 years old in good health. CDR3: CASRKSGQWGYEQYF. Here the CDR3 DNA reads TGTGCCAGCAGGAAATCCGGACAGTGGGGATACGAGCAGTACTTC.